These T cell receptor beta chains were read from a single sample in a study of blood T cell repertoires in COVID-19. Sequenced by immunoSEQ multiplex PCR; TCRdb stores in-frame clones only, minus some. The table lists nearly 400,000 clones, around nine tenths of them singletons. Sequencing input: PBMCs or T cells enriched from blood (not recorded which). The receptors derive from a woman in her 30s who had recovered from COVID-19. Both conserved end residues are part of each CDR3. The order of the fields is CDR3 DNA, CDR3 protein, J gene, V gene, D gene, clone size. A D gene is named only where the DNA matches it firmly. Not every row has a clone size; where given, it reads once, few, many or a size class.

cdr3_nt: TGCGCCAGCATGGGCCCCGGAAATTCACCCCTCCACTTT
cdr3_aa: CASMGPGNSPLHF
j_call: TRBJ1-6
v_call: TRBV10-2
d_call: -
clone_size: -

cdr3_nt: TGTGCCAGCAGGCCTCTGGGACAGAACTACAATGAGCAGTTCTTC
cdr3_aa: CASRPLGQNYNEQFF
j_call: TRBJ2-1
v_call: TRBV7-3
d_call: TRBD1
clone_size: -

cdr3_nt: TGTGCCAGCAGCTTAGGGGGGGAGGGGTACGAGCAGTACTTC
cdr3_aa: CASSLGGEGYEQYF
j_call: TRBJ2-7
v_call: TRBV11-2
d_call: TRBD2
clone_size: -

cdr3_nt: TGCAGCGTTGGGGACAGCCGGGGCGAAAAACTGTTTTTT
cdr3_aa: CSVGDSRGEKLFF
j_call: TRBJ1-4
v_call: TRBV29-1
d_call: TRBD1
clone_size: -

cdr3_nt: TGTGCCAGTGCAGGGGGCTCCGGTGGCTACACCTTC
cdr3_aa: CASAGGSGGYTF
j_call: TRBJ1-2
v_call: TRBV19
d_call: TRBD1
clone_size: once

cdr3_nt: TGTGCCAGCACCCATTACGGAAGAGACAGGGACAGGGCAAACACCATATATTTT
cdr3_aa: CASTHYGRDRDRANTIYF
j_call: TRBJ1-3
v_call: TRBV28
d_call: TRBD1
clone_size: -

cdr3_nt: TGTGCCAGCAGCCTCCGATGGACAGCGTACAATGAGCAGTTCTTC
cdr3_aa: CASSLRWTAYNEQFF
j_call: TRBJ2-1
v_call: TRBV5-6
d_call: -
clone_size: -

cdr3_nt: TGTGCCAGTAGTATTCCCATCGGGAGCAATCAGCCCCAGCATTTT
cdr3_aa: CASSIPIGSNQPQHF
j_call: TRBJ1-5
v_call: TRBV19
d_call: -
clone_size: -

cdr3_nt: TGTGCCAGCAGCTTATACCAGGGGAACTATGGCTACACCTTC
cdr3_aa: CASSLYQGNYGYTF
j_call: TRBJ1-2
v_call: TRBV11-2
d_call: -
clone_size: -

cdr3_nt: TGTGCCAGCCGGCTCTTTCAGCGCTCGAACAATGAGCAGTTCTTC
cdr3_aa: CASRLFQRSNNEQFF
j_call: TRBJ2-1
v_call: TRBV28
d_call: -
clone_size: -

cdr3_nt: TGTGCCAGCAGTTTGACAGGGGTCCCCTACGAGCAGTACTTC
cdr3_aa: CASSLTGVPYEQYF
j_call: TRBJ2-7
v_call: TRBV27
d_call: TRBD1
clone_size: -

cdr3_nt: TGTGCCAGCAGCCAGAGGCACGGGACAGGTCGGACTGGGTCACCCCTCCACTTT
cdr3_aa: CASSQRHGTGRTGSPLHF
j_call: TRBJ1-6
v_call: TRBV7-9
d_call: TRBD1
clone_size: -

cdr3_nt: TGTGCCATCAGTGAGCCCGCAGGGCTATCTGGAAACACCATATATTTT
cdr3_aa: CAISEPAGLSGNTIYF
j_call: TRBJ1-3
v_call: TRBV10-3
d_call: -
clone_size: -

cdr3_nt: TGTGCCAGCAGCCCCCGAGTGAACGTTGAAGCTTTCTTT
cdr3_aa: CASSPRVNVEAFF
j_call: TRBJ1-1
v_call: TRBV7-6
d_call: -
clone_size: -

cdr3_nt: TGTGCCAGTAGTCCCGGACAGGGGTGGGTTGAGCAGTTCTTC
cdr3_aa: CASSPGQGWVEQFF
j_call: TRBJ2-1
v_call: TRBV19
d_call: TRBD1
clone_size: -

cdr3_nt: TGTGCCAGCAGCGCCCAAGTATCGCTAGCCGGTGAGCAGTTCTTC
cdr3_aa: CASSAQVSLAGEQFF
j_call: TRBJ2-1
v_call: TRBV9
d_call: -
clone_size: -

cdr3_nt: TGCGCCAGCAGCCAAGCGGGAGGGCCTCCCGAGCAGTACTTC
cdr3_aa: CASSQAGGPPEQYF
j_call: TRBJ2-7
v_call: TRBV4-1
d_call: TRBD2
clone_size: -

cdr3_nt: TGTGCCAGCAGCTGGGACAGGGAAACTGAAGCTTTCTTT
cdr3_aa: CASSWDRETEAFF
j_call: TRBJ1-1
v_call: TRBV11-1
d_call: TRBD1
clone_size: -

cdr3_nt: TGTGCCAGCAGCGGCCCAACTCTAGGAGAAAAACTGTTTTTT
cdr3_aa: CASSGPTLGEKLFF
j_call: TRBJ1-4
v_call: TRBV2
d_call: -
clone_size: few

cdr3_nt: TGTGCCAGCAGTCCGGGAGTTTTATGGAATGAGCAGTTCTTC
cdr3_aa: CASSPGVLWNEQFF
j_call: TRBJ2-1
v_call: TRBV28
d_call: -
clone_size: -

cdr3_nt: TGCAGCGGAACCATGCCCGAGGGGCTAGCGGGAGGGAATACGCAGTATTTT
cdr3_aa: CSGTMPEGLAGGNTQYF
j_call: TRBJ2-3
v_call: TRBV29-1
d_call: TRBD2
clone_size: -

cdr3_nt: TGTGCCAGCAGGAGACAGGGGTTCAGGCAGCCCCAGCATTTT
cdr3_aa: CASRRQGFRQPQHF
j_call: TRBJ1-5
v_call: TRBV27
d_call: TRBD1
clone_size: -

cdr3_nt: TGTGCCAGCAGTTACGCGACAGGGCATGGAAACACCATATATTTT
cdr3_aa: CASSYATGHGNTIYF
j_call: TRBJ1-3
v_call: TRBV6-6
d_call: TRBD1
clone_size: once

cdr3_nt: TGCGCCAGCAGGTCTAAAACCGGGGAGCTGTTTTTT
cdr3_aa: CASRSKTGELFF
j_call: TRBJ2-2
v_call: TRBV10-2
d_call: -
clone_size: few

cdr3_nt: TGTGCAAGTCGCTCAGGGACTGCCTCCTCCTACGAGCAGTACTTC
cdr3_aa: CASRSGTASSYEQYF
j_call: TRBJ2-7
v_call: TRBV12-2
d_call: -
clone_size: -

cdr3_nt: TGTGCCAGCAGTAGCGGACAGGGCTCTTTCGACTATGGCTACACCTTC
cdr3_aa: CASSSGQGSFDYGYTF
j_call: TRBJ1-2
v_call: TRBV28
d_call: TRBD1
clone_size: -

cdr3_nt: TGTGCCAGCAGGGGACTAACGAACACCGGGGAGCTGTTTTTT
cdr3_aa: CASRGLTNTGELFF
j_call: TRBJ2-2
v_call: TRBV11-1
d_call: TRBD2
clone_size: -

cdr3_nt: TGTGCCAGCAGCCAGCTGGCCGGAGAGGCGTGGGATGAGCAGTTCTTC
cdr3_aa: CASSQLAGEAWDEQFF
j_call: TRBJ2-1
v_call: TRBV16
d_call: -
clone_size: -

cdr3_nt: TGTGCCAGCAGCATCAGGGTTGGCAATCAGCCCCAGCATTTT
cdr3_aa: CASSIRVGNQPQHF
j_call: TRBJ1-5
v_call: TRBV5-8
d_call: -
clone_size: -

cdr3_nt: TGTGCCTGGAGACGATTCTCCCGGGGGGAATCCTACGAGCAGTACTTC
cdr3_aa: CAWRRFSRGESYEQYF
j_call: TRBJ2-7
v_call: TRBV30
d_call: TRBD2
clone_size: -

cdr3_nt: TGTGCCAGCAGCATTGAGGGACAGCAAGGAAACACCATATATTTT
cdr3_aa: CASSIEGQQGNTIYF
j_call: TRBJ1-3
v_call: TRBV7-2
d_call: TRBD1
clone_size: -

cdr3_nt: TGTGCCAGCTCACCAAACACTAACGGTGAAAAACTGTTTTTT
cdr3_aa: CASSPNTNGEKLFF
j_call: TRBJ1-4
v_call: TRBV18
d_call: -
clone_size: once

cdr3_nt: TGTGCCAGCCGCGACTCTGGAAACACCATATATTTT
cdr3_aa: CASRDSGNTIYF
j_call: TRBJ1-3
v_call: TRBV5-4
d_call: -
clone_size: -

cdr3_nt: TGCGCCAGCAGCCAAGATGGCCAGGTAAATCAGCCCCAGCATTTT
cdr3_aa: CASSQDGQVNQPQHF
j_call: TRBJ1-5
v_call: TRBV4-1
d_call: -
clone_size: -

cdr3_nt: TGTGCCAGCAGTTTATTCCTTCGCGGGGAGCTGTTTTTT
cdr3_aa: CASSLFLRGELFF
j_call: TRBJ2-2
v_call: TRBV28
d_call: -
clone_size: -

cdr3_nt: TGTGCCACCAGCCCTGAACAGGGGGCACTAAACTATGGCTACACCTTC
cdr3_aa: CATSPEQGALNYGYTF
j_call: TRBJ1-2
v_call: TRBV24-1
d_call: TRBD1
clone_size: -

cdr3_nt: TGCGCCAGCAGCATTGCGGGAAACATCCGCCCCTCCGAGCAGTACTTC
cdr3_aa: CASSIAGNIRPSEQYF
j_call: TRBJ2-7
v_call: TRBV5-1
d_call: -
clone_size: -

cdr3_nt: TGTGCCAGCAGTTATCGATCAGTGAACACTGAAGCTTTCTTT
cdr3_aa: CASSYRSVNTEAFF
j_call: TRBJ1-1
v_call: TRBV6-2/TRBV6-3
d_call: -
clone_size: -

cdr3_nt: TGCGCCAGCAGTGAGTCGGACAGGGGCACAGATACGCAGTATTTT
cdr3_aa: CASSESDRGTDTQYF
j_call: TRBJ2-3
v_call: TRBV10-1
d_call: TRBD1
clone_size: -

cdr3_nt: TGTGCCAGCAGTTTACGTCCAGGCTCTGGAAACACCATATATTTT
cdr3_aa: CASSLRPGSGNTIYF
j_call: TRBJ1-3
v_call: TRBV28
d_call: -
clone_size: many

cdr3_nt: TGCAGCGTTGTTCAGAACACTGAAGCTTTCTTT
cdr3_aa: CSVVQNTEAFF
j_call: TRBJ1-1
v_call: TRBV29-1
d_call: -
clone_size: -

cdr3_nt: TGTGCCAGCTCAAACGACAGACTGAACACTGAAGCTTTCTTT
cdr3_aa: CASSNDRLNTEAFF
j_call: TRBJ1-1
v_call: TRBV18
d_call: -
clone_size: -

cdr3_nt: TGTGCCAGCAGTTTCTCTAGCGGGAGTGGCACCGGGGAGCTGTTTTTT
cdr3_aa: CASSFSSGSGTGELFF
j_call: TRBJ2-2
v_call: TRBV6-6
d_call: TRBD2
clone_size: -

cdr3_nt: TGTGCCAGTAGTATCGCAGACAGGGTATTCGAAAAACTGTTTTTT
cdr3_aa: CASSIADRVFEKLFF
j_call: TRBJ1-4
v_call: TRBV19
d_call: TRBD1
clone_size: -

cdr3_nt: TGTGCCAGCAGCTTAGAGGGGGCCCCCCAAGAGACCCAGTACTTC
cdr3_aa: CASSLEGAPQETQYF
j_call: TRBJ2-5
v_call: TRBV7-9
d_call: TRBD1
clone_size: -

cdr3_nt: TGTGCCAGCCGGGACAGGAGGAACACTGAAGCTTTCTTT
cdr3_aa: CASRDRRNTEAFF
j_call: TRBJ1-1
v_call: TRBV27
d_call: TRBD1
clone_size: -

cdr3_nt: TGTGCCAGCAGGGGGACAGTGTATGGCTACACCTTC
cdr3_aa: CASRGTVYGYTF
j_call: TRBJ1-2
v_call: TRBV2
d_call: TRBD1
clone_size: -

cdr3_nt: TGTGCCAGCAGCTTAAGGCAGGCAACTAATGAAAAACTGTTTTTT
cdr3_aa: CASSLRQATNEKLFF
j_call: TRBJ1-4
v_call: TRBV7-9
d_call: -
clone_size: -